These T cell receptor beta chains were read from a single sample in a study of T-cell memory formation after mild COVID-19. Via MiXCR, TCRdb re-called the 5' RACE reads, giving one row per CDR3 protein. The data show hundreds of thousands of distinct CDR3 sequences, 28% seen once. Material for sequencing was PBMCs or a T cell subset sorted from them (not recorded which). The receptors here all came from an adult woman who had mild COVID-19 (a few samples of this study predate the infection). Cell type and time point are not known. The CDR3 runs from the conserved cysteine through the conserved F or W. A D gene is named only where the DNA matches it firmly. Clone size is given for some rows only: seen once, a few or many times, or a class if the clone is expanded.

V gene,D gene,clone size,J gene,CDR3 protein,CDR3 DNA
TRBV12-3/TRBV12-4,NA,few,TRBJ2-7,CASSLGPTLSYEQYF,TGTGCCAGCAGTTTAGGTCCAACCCTTTCCTACGAGCAGTACTTC
TRBV7-8,NA,few,TRBJ2-7,CASSFWVDSYEQYF,TGTGCCAGCAGCTTCTGGGTTGACAGTTACGAGCAGTACTTC
TRBV24-1,NA,NA,TRBJ2-5,CATSDLNRGRQETQYF,TGTGCCACCAGTGATCTCAACCGGGGACGGCAAGAGACCCAGTACTTC
TRBV29-1,NA,once,TRBJ1-2,CSVDRKPNSNYGYTF,TGCAGCGTTGACCGTAAACCGAATTCTAACTATGGCTACACCTTC
TRBV29-1,NA,NA,TRBJ2-5,CSTQRGAEETQYF,TGCAGCACCCAAAGGGGGGCGGAAGAGACCCAGTACTTC
TRBV7-9,NA,few,TRBJ2-3,CASPRDGGPDTQYF,TGTGCCAGCCCCCGGGACGGGGGCCCAGATACGCAGTATTTT
TRBV5-6,NA,few,TRBJ1-1,CASSPVGDSNTEAFF,TGTGCCAGCAGCCCAGTAGGAGACTCGAACACTGAAGCTTTCTTT
TRBV6-1,NA,few,TRBJ1-1,CASSESGKDTEAFF,TGTGCCAGCAGTGAGTCAGGGAAGGACACTGAAGCTTTCTTT
TRBV11-2,NA,few,TRBJ2-7,CASSLDRVASLYEQYF,TGTGCCAGCAGCTTAGATCGGGTAGCGAGCCTCTACGAGCAGTACTTC
TRBV12-3/TRBV12-4,TRBD2,few,TRBJ2-5,CASSLETSGGRQETQYF,TGTGCCAGCAGTTTGGAGACTAGCGGGGGGCGCCAAGAGACCCAGTACTTC
TRBV6-2/TRBV6-3,TRBD2,NA,TRBJ2-5,CASSYSSPRGDRETQYF,TGTGCCAGCAGTTACTCTAGCCCGCGGGGGGATCGAGAGACCCAGTACTTC
TRBV20-1,NA,NA,TRBJ2-1,CSARPRRGYEQFF,TGCAGTGCTAGACCTCGCAGGGGCTATGAGCAGTTCTTC
TRBV4-1,TRBD2,few,TRBJ2-3,CASSQEGGEWDTQYF,TGCGCCAGCAGCCAAGAGGGAGGGGAATGGGATACGCAGTATTTT
TRBV3-1,NA,NA,TRBJ2-3,CASSQITDTQYF,TGTGCCAGCAGCCAAATAACAGATACGCAGTATTTT
TRBV27,NA,NA,TRBJ1-1,CASRAENRNTEAFF,TGTGCCAGCAGGGCCGAGAACAGGAACACTGAAGCTTTCTTT
TRBV6-2/TRBV6-3,TRBD2,NA,TRBJ2-1,CACSGRIRYNEQFF,TGTGCCTGTAGCGGGAGGATTCGATACAATGAGCAGTTCTTC
TRBV27,NA,NA,TRBJ2-5,CASSLVLGETQYF,TGTGCCAGCAGTTTAGTCTTAGGGGAGACCCAGTACTTC
TRBV2,TRBD1,few,TRBJ1-6,CASSLKGQGFSPLHF,TGTGCCAGCAGCCTTAAGGGACAGGGGTTTTCACCCCTCCACTTT
TRBV29-1,NA,NA,TRBJ2-7,CSVAVPRTYEQYF,TGCAGCGTTGCGGTTCCTAGGACCTACGAGCAGTACTTC
TRBV2,NA,NA,TRBJ2-5,CASSLLGVMRQETQYF,TGTGCCAGCAGCCTCCTCGGGGTAATGAGGCAAGAGACCCAGTACTTC
TRBV6-5,NA,NA,TRBJ2-7,CASANPSPTYEQYF,TGTGCCAGCGCCAACCCCAGCCCTACCTACGAGCAGTACTTC
TRBV5-1,TRBD2,many,TRBJ2-1,CASTTSGRADEQFF,TGCGCCAGCACCACTAGCGGGAGGGCCGATGAGCAGTTCTTC
TRBV14,NA,few,TRBJ2-7,CASSQVSSFDEQYF,TGTGCCAGCAGCCAAGTCTCCAGCTTCGACGAGCAGTACTTC
TRBV7-2,NA,few,TRBJ2-1,CASSLLSVAYNEQFF,TGTGCCAGCAGCTTACTTAGCGTCGCCTACAATGAGCAGTTCTTC
TRBV27,NA,NA,TRBJ1-6,CASSLIGDSPLHF,TGTGCCAGCAGTTTAATCGGCGATTCACCCCTCCACTTT
TRBV11-2,TRBD1,NA,TRBJ2-7,CASSSSTGIYEQYF,TGTGCCAGCAGCTCCTCGACAGGGATCTACGAGCAGTACTTC
TRBV21-1,NA,NA,TRBJ1-2,CAYRTGGTYGYTF,TGTGCCTACCGGACAGGGGGAACTTATGGCTACACCTTC
TRBV3-1,TRBD1,NA,TRBJ1-1,CASSTGGRHNNVAFF,TGTGCCAGCAGCACAGGGGGTCGCCACAATAACGTAGCTTTCTTT
TRBV6-2/TRBV6-3,NA,NA,TRBJ2-1,CASSHLTYEQFF,TGTGCCAGCAGCCACTTGACGTATGAGCAGTTCTTC
TRBV12-3/TRBV12-4,NA,many,TRBJ2-2,CASSLSPRPGELFF,TGTGCCAGCAGTTTATCCCCTAGACCCGGGGAGCTGTTTTTT
TRBV10-3,NA,few,TRBJ2-1,CAISESQAGFTYNEQFF,TGTGCCATCAGTGAGTCGCAAGCGGGCTTCACCTACAATGAGCAGTTCTTC
TRBV27,NA,NA,TRBJ2-4,CASSLKPTGSKNIQYF,TGTGCCAGCAGTTTAAAACCCACCGGGTCTAAAAACATTCAGTACTTC
TRBV5-5,NA,few,TRBJ2-5,CASSRNPRRVEETQYF,TGTGCCAGCAGCCGAAACCCCCGGAGGGTAGAAGAGACCCAGTACTTC
TRBV12-3/TRBV12-4,TRBD1,NA,TRBJ1-2,CASSRGQDGYTF,TGTGCCAGCAGCCGAGGACAGGATGGCTACACCTTC
TRBV21-1,NA,few,TRBJ2-5,CASSNQGPPQETQYF,TGTGCCAGCAGCAACCAAGGACCACCACAAGAGACCCAGTACTTC
TRBV19,NA,many,TRBJ1-2,CASSSDGSGYTF,TGTGCCAGTAGTTCGGACGGTTCCGGCTACACCTTC
TRBV27,TRBD1,NA,TRBJ2-3,CASSLGQVLTDTQYF,TGTGCCAGCAGTTTAGGACAGGTCCTCACAGATACGCAGTATTTT
TRBV7-6,TRBD1,few,TRBJ1-1,CASSPGQGWGTEAFF,TGTGCCAGCAGCCCCGGACAGGGTTGGGGCACTGAAGCTTTCTTT
TRBV19,NA,many,TRBJ2-7,CASSAGGLAGDSYEQYF,TGTGCCAGTAGTGCCGGGGGTTTGGCGGGCGACTCCTACGAGCAGTACTTC
TRBV19,TRBD1,NA,TRBJ2-2,CASSMFTGANTGELFF,TGTGCCAGTAGTATGTTCACAGGGGCGAACACCGGGGAGCTGTTTTTT
TRBV7-6,NA,once,TRBJ1-2,CASSFLAGADDGYTF,TGTGCCAGCAGCTTCTTAGCGGGGGCAGACGATGGCTACACCTTC
TRBV5-1,NA,NA,TRBJ2-1,CASSLGGQTPNEQFF,TGCGCCAGCAGCTTGGGGGGACAAACTCCCAATGAGCAGTTCTTC
TRBV24-1,TRBD1,few,TRBJ2-7,CATSEPTGQGKQYF,TGTGCCACCAGTGAGCCAACGGGACAGGGCAAGCAGTACTTC
TRBV5-1,NA,NA,TRBJ2-1,CASSLGGVDYNEQFF,TGCGCCAGCAGCTTGGGGGGAGTGGACTACAATGAGCAGTTCTTC
TRBV5-6,TRBD1,few,TRBJ2-7,CASSRGQGAKSSYEQYF,TGTGCCAGCAGCAGAGGACAGGGGGCGAAGAGCTCCTACGAGCAGTACTTC
TRBV13,NA,few,TRBJ2-1,CASSRDPPEYNEQFF,TGTGCCAGCAGCCGGGACCCCCCAGAGTACAATGAGCAGTTCTTC
TRBV9,NA,NA,TRBJ2-2,CASSVGPTLNTGELFF,TGTGCCAGCAGCGTAGGCCCTACCCTAAACACCGGGGAGCTGTTTTTT
TRBV20-1,TRBD1,NA,TRBJ1-1,CSARATGLNTEAFF,TGCAGTGCTAGAGCGACAGGGTTGAACACTGAAGCTTTCTTT
TRBV5-5,NA,NA,TRBJ2-3,CASSLPKVTKTLNTDTQYF,TGTGCCAGCAGCTTGCCTAAAGTTACCAAAACCCTCAACACAGATACGCAGTATTTT
TRBV20-1,NA,few,TRBJ2-7,CSARTRSGQYF,TGCAGTGCTAGGACAAGGAGTGGGCAGTACTTC
TRBV7-9,TRBD2,few,TRBJ2-1,CASSRLPGLAGEDEQFF,TGTGCCAGCAGCAGACTCCCGGGACTAGCGGGAGAAGATGAGCAGTTCTTC
TRBV30,NA,NA,TRBJ1-5,CAWSVDSLYSNQPQHF,TGTGCCTGGAGTGTAGACAGCCTATATAGCAATCAGCCCCAGCATTTT
TRBV4-1,NA,few,TRBJ2-7,CASSLRRGTGNEQYF,TGCGCCAGCAGCTTAAGAAGGGGAACTGGGAACGAGCAGTACTTC
TRBV3-1,NA,NA,TRBJ2-7,CASSEMGRGIRHEQYF,TGTGCCAGCAGCGAAATGGGTCGAGGGATCCGCCACGAGCAGTACTTC